This T cell receptor (beta chain) came from a study of cytomegalovirus exposure and HLA in healthy donors. General study findings and limits: The investigators catalogued 150 to 200 TCR beta chains as cytomegalovirus-associated.

A remark on this clone: Its cognate antigen is unknown.

A multiplex PCR was run with 60 Vbeta primers and 13 Jbeta primers. The protocol was immunoSEQ multiplex PCR, while the TCRdb copy is restricted to in-frame clones and leaves out a portion. The sample lists 150,000 to 200,000 clones, approximately 81% occurring once. V shed 0 bases and J shed 2 bases, with 5 bases lying between them. The CDR3 has 14 amino acids. In germline, CDR1 is KGHSH, CDR2 LQKENI. Sequenced: PBMCs. The chain carries TRBV18 and TRBJ1-3; unclear D gene. This TCR derives from a man aged 18 to 35 in good health and CMV-seronegative. The CDR3, as DNA: TGTGCCAGCTCACCACCTACAACTGGAAACACCATATATTTT. Its translation: CASSPPTTGNTIYF.